This T cell receptor (beta chain) was identified in a study of T cells after yellow fever vaccination. This clonotype was seen only a few times. One entry per CDR3 protein results from TCRdb running MiXCR on the 5' RACE reads. Of under 250,000 distinct CDR3 sequences in the sample, less than 8.5% are singletons; the top ten hold 0.85%. Between the trimmed V and J ends, which lost 2 bases and 4 bases, there was a span of 6 bases. Germline V gene lookup returns CDR1 DFQATT and CDR2 SNEGSKA (reference sequence). The CDR3 spans 13 residues. This chain links TRBV20-1 with TRBJ2-6; D is ambiguous. The TCR sequence derives from a man aged 25 to 45 who received the YFV17D yellow fever vaccine. The specimen comprised CD4+ T cells sorted from PBMCs, sampled 15 days after the yellow fever booster vaccination. CDR3 sequence reads: CSARKSGANVLTF. CDR3 DNA: TGCAGTGCTAGAAAGTCCGGGGCCAACGTCCTGACTTTC.